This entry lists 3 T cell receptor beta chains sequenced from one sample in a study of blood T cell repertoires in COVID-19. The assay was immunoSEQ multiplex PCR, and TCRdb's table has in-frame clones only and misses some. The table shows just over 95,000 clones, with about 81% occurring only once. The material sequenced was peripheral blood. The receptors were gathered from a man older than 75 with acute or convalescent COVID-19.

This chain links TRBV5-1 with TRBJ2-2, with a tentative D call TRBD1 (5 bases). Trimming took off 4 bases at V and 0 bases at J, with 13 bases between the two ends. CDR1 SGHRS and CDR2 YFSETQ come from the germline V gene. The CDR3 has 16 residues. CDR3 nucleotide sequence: TGCGCCAGCAGCCCCAGACAGTCTGCGAACACCGGGGAGCTGTTTTTT. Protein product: CASSPRQSANTGELFF.

The CDR3 region has the DNA TGTGCCAGCAGTTCCGGGACACCCAGAATATCCTACGAGCAGTACTTC. It translates to CASSSGTPRISYEQYF. The chain uses TRBV6-5 and TRBJ2-7, with D maybe TRBD1 (6 bases). V lost 4 bases to trimming and J lost 1 base, with 17 bases between them. Germline loops: CDR1 MNHEY, CDR2 SVGAGI. The CDR3 consists of 16 residues.

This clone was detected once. The CDR3 DNA follows: TGTGCCAGCAGTGAAGTAGGCCAGGTGAACACCGGGGAGCTGTTTTTT. This codes for CASSEVGQVNTGELFF. This rearrangement joins TRBV2 to TRBJ2-2, with D unclear. V lost 1 base and J lost 1, with 10 bases in between. This CDR3 region has 16 residues. CDR1 SNHLY and CDR2 FYNNEI come from the germline V gene.